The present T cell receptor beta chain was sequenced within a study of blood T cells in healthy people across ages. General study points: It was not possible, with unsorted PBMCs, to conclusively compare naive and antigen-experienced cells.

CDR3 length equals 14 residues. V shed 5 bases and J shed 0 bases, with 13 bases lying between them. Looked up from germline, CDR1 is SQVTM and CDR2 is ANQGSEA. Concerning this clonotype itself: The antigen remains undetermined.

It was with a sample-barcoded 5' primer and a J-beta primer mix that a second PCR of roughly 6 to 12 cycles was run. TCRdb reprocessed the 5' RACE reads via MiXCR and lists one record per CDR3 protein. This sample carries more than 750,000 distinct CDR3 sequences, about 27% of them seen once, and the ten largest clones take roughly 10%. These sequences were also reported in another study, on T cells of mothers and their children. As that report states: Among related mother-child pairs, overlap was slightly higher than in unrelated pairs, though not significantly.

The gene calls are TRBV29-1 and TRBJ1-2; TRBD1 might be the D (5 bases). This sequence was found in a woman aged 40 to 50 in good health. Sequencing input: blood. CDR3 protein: CSVSFRGTNYGYTF. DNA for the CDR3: TGCAGCGTTTCCTTTCGGGGGACTAACTATGGCTACACCTTC.